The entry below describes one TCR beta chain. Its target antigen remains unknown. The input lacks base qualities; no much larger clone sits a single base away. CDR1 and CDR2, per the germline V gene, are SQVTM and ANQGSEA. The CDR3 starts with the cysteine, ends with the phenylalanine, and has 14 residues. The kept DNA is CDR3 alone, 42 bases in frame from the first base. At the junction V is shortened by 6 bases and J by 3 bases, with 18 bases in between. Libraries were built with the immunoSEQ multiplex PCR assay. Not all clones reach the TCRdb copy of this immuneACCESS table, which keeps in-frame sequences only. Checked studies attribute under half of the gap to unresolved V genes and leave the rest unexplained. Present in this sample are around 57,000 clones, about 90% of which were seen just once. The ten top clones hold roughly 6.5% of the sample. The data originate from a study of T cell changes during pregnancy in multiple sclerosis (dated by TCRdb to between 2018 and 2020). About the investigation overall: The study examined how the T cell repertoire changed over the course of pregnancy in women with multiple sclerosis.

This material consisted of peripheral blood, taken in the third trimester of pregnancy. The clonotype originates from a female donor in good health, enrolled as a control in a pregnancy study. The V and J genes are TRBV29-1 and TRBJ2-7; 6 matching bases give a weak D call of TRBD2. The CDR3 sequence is CSVTGGRSNYEQYF. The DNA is TGCAGCGTCACCGGGGGACGGAGTAACTACGAGCAGTACTTC.